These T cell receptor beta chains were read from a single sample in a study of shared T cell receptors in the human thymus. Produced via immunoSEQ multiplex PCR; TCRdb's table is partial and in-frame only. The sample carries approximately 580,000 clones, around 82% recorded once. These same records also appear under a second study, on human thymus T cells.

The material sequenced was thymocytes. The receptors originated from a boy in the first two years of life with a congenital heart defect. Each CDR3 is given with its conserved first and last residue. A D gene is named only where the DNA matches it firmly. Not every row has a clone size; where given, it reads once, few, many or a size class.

TGTGCCAGTAGTCCGGCGGGGGCCAATCAGCCCCAGCATTTT	CASSPAGANQPQHF	TRBV19	TRBJ1-5	-	-
TGTGCCAGCGGGGACAGGCAAGAGACCCAGTACTTC	CASGDRQETQYF	TRBV27	TRBJ2-5	-	TRBD1
TGTGCCAGCAGCCCCGGACCAACTAGCGGGAGGGCCGATAGCGGGGAGCTGTTTTTT	CASSPGPTSGRADSGELFF	TRBV7-9	TRBJ2-2	-	TRBD2
TGCACCAGCAGCCGACTCGGGACTCCCGGGCCCTACAATGAGCAGTTCTTC	CTSSRLGTPGPYNEQFF	TRBV1	TRBJ2-1	few	-
TGTGCTAGTGGTTTGGGGACAGGGGGCACTGAAGCTTTCTTT	CASGLGTGGTEAFF	TRBV12-5	TRBJ1-1	-	TRBD1
TGCAGCGTTGGTCCCGGACTAGCGGGAGGTTGGTACAATGAGCAGTTCTTC	CSVGPGLAGGWYNEQFF	TRBV29-1	TRBJ2-1	-	TRBD2
TGCGCCAGCAGCCCCTGGGGGACTAGGACGGAACTGGGGGAGCAGTTCTTC	CASSPWGTRTELGEQFF	TRBV5-1	TRBJ2-1	-	TRBD2
TGCGCCAGCAGCCAAACCCGGACTAGCGCCTACGAGCAGTACTTC	CASSQTRTSAYEQYF	TRBV4-3	TRBJ2-7	-	TRBD2
TGTGCCAGTAGTTTCCCGGGGTACCAAGAGACCCAGTACTTC	CASSFPGYQETQYF	TRBV19	TRBJ2-5	-	-
TGTGCCAGCAGCCCAGATCTCCGGAGACAGTTTCAAGAGACCCAGTACTTC	CASSPDLRRQFQETQYF	TRBV7-9	TRBJ2-5	-	-
TGTGCCAGCAGGACTCCGGTCCGGTTCAACTATGGCTACACCTTC	CASRTPVRFNYGYTF	TRBV6-1	TRBJ1-2	-	-
TGCGCCAGCAGGAGTAGCTCCTCTAGCACAGATACGCAGTATTTT	CASRSSSSSTDTQYF	TRBV4-3	TRBJ2-3	few	-